This T cell receptor beta chain is drawn from a study of T cells in Graves' hyperthyroidism and ophthalmopathy. Trimming stripped 3 bases from V and 3 bases from J, with 14 bases between. The CDR3 is 15 residues long. Germline values: CDR1 SNHLY, CDR2 FYNNEI. Patients showing uncontrolled infection, other autoimmune disease, pregnancy or lactation were ineligible. Diagnostic decisions used clinical symptoms, serum thyroxine and TRAb, thyroid ultrasound and orbital computed tomography. Amplification targeted TCR beta CDR3 regions from RNA transcripts. HTBI primers drove first-round RT-PCR of the TCR CDR3. MiXCR was run by TCRdb on the multiplex PCR reads, yielding one entry per CDR3 protein. The table lists 500,000 to 650,000 distinct CDR3 sequences, roughly 45% of them singletons. This clonotype has just a few counts.

The V gene is TRBV2, the J gene TRBJ1-1; D is unresolved. The TCR was taken from an adult woman with Graves' disease, either hyperthyroidism or ophthalmopathy (not recorded which). Sequences were obtained from peripheral blood or thyroid tissue (not recorded which). This chain's CDR3 is CASSDVSGRDTEAFF. The CDR3 nucleotides read TGTGCCAGCAGTGATGTGAGCGGTAGGGACACTGAAGCTTTCTTT.